This T cell receptor (beta chain) was recovered during a study of vaccination and CD4 T cells after COVID-19. The overall study: Blood was drawn a median around 66 days post second dose, range 14 to 241. Findings and limits, study-wide: SARS-CoV-2-reactive clonotype medians increased from about 20 to 38, not significantly.

With the Oncomine TCR Beta short-read assay, DNA from cultured CD4+ T cells was sequenced. TCRdb re-analysed the PCR reads in MiXCR, keeping a single row per CDR3 protein. The sample has approximately 20,000 distinct CDR3 sequences; around 68% are singletons. Treatment of the sample: roughly ten-day PBMC culture with coronavirus spike peptide pools or control peptides (ViraFEST assay). Following expansion of antigen-specific T cells with peptide pools, ViraFEST then sequenced TCRs. Fresh replacement IL-2 medium substituted for half the medium on days 3 and 7. The CDR3 runs to 13 residues. Germline V gene sequence: CDR1 DFQATT, CDR2 SNEGSKA (reference sequence). V lost 6 bases and J lost 7, with 15 bases in between. A word on this clonotype: Its antigen is not known.

The V call is TRBV20-1, the J call TRBJ2-2; a possible D gene is TRBD1 (5 bases). This clonotype was sampled from a human donor who received a COVID-19 vaccine. The input for sequencing was CD4+ T cells from blood, cultured in vitro, taken before SARS-CoV-2 vaccination. For the CDR3, the DNA is TGCAGTGCCAGGGAAACCAGGGACGGGGAGCTGTTTTTT. Translating it yields CSARETRDGELFF.